This passage covers 11 T cell receptor beta chains from one sample sequenced in a study of early T cells in non-severe SARS-CoV-2 infection (dated by TCRdb to the early 2020s). Library preparation was by 5' RACE. Sequencing took place on a NextSeq 500. TCRdb redid the processing of the public reads, applying fastp at Q25 and MiXCR, and retained in-frame beta chains. Under each unique CDR3 protein, matching rows form one entry showing the most common genes and DNA. The sample profile shows tens of thousands of distinct CDR3 sequences; roughly 6.8% of them were found once. The ten largest make up 20% to 25% of the sample. Material: whole blood, obtained at baseline. The receptors stem from an adult who was a healthcare worker with PCR-confirmed SARS-CoV-2 infection or an uninfected control (not recorded which).

In its sample, this clonotype was seen many times. CDR3 protein: CASSVGQGTGYNEQFF. CDR3 DNA: TGTGCCAGCAGCGTTGGACAGGGGACCGGCTACAATGAGCAGTTCTTC. The rearrangement joins TRBV9 to TRBJ2-1, with TRBD1 identical over 9 bases. This CDR3 region has 16 residues. V shed 2 bases and J 3 bases; nucleotides not matched to a gene: 6. CDR1 SGDLS and CDR2 YYNGEE come from the germline V gene.

Ten or more counts support this clonotype. The chain combines TRBV7-6 with TRBJ2-1, with 13 bases lining up with TRBD2. This CDR3 contains 19 residues. The V and J ends lost 5 bases and 0 bases, in that order; junction bases with no gene match: 10. In germline, CDR1 is SGHVS, CDR2 FNYEAQ. CDR3 sequence: CASSPGLAGLASSYNEQFF. The CDR3 coding sequence is TGTGCCAGCAGCCCGGGACTAGCGGGGCTTGCCAGCTCCTACAATGAGCAGTTCTTC.

This clonotype was observed a handful of times. The gene calls are TRBV28 and TRBJ1-1; possible D gene TRBD1, 5 bases. Germline V gene data show CDR1 as MDHEN and CDR2 as SYDVKM. V was trimmed by 7 bases and J by 0 bases, leaving 18 bases between them. The CDR3 runs to 16 residues. CDR3 DNA: TGTGCCAGCATCGGCGACAGTTGGAGCTTGAACACTGAAGCTTTCTTT. It specifies CASIGDSWSLNTEAFF.

The chain carries TRBV12-3 or TRBV12-4 and TRBJ1-2, with 12 bases aligning to TRBD1. This CDR3 contains 16 residues. Losses at the gene ends were 5 bases for V and 7 bases for J; bases not matched to a gene: 11. The CDR3 loop is CASSPAGTGGAGGYTF. CDR3 coding DNA: TGTGCCAGCAGTCCAGCCGGGACAGGGGGCGCCGGTGGCTACACCTTC.

The chain is built from TRBV29-1 and TRBJ2-5, with D unresolved. V was pared by 6 bases and J by 1 base, with 12 bases between. Looked up from germline, CDR1 is SQVTM and CDR2 is ANQGSEA. The CDR3 is made up of 13 amino acids. CDR3 region: CSVRTAGQETQYF. CDR3 DNA: TGCAGCGTCCGAACGGCAGGCCAAGAGACCCAGTACTTC.

This clonotype was counted only a few times. This chain links TRBV20-1 with TRBJ2-1; 7 bases map to TRBD2. The length of the CDR3 is 11 residues. CDR1 and CDR2 from the germline V gene are DFQATT and SNEGSKA (reference sequence). Losses at the gene ends were 3 bases for V and 9 bases for J; bases not matched to a gene: 2. The CDR3 spells CSARREREQFF. In DNA, the CDR3 is TGCAGTGCTAGGCGGGAGCGTGAGCAGTTCTTC.

This clonotype showed up many times. V gene TRBV7-2 combines with J gene TRBJ2-1, with TRBD1 identical over 8 bases. V lost 5 bases, J lost 9 bases, and 9 bases stayed unmatched. The germline CDR1 and CDR2 sequences are SGHTA and FQGNSA. CDR3 size: 14 residues. The CDR3 reads CASSPRQGKSEQFF. The DNA of the CDR3 is TGTGCCAGCAGCCCCCGACAGGGGAAAAGTGAGCAGTTCTTC.

This clonotype was found a few times. V and J are TRBV3-1 and TRBJ2-1, with 8 positions matching TRBD2. The V segment lost 7 bases and the J segment 8 bases; nucleotides outside the gene matches: 16. The germline CDR1 and CDR2 sequences are LGHDT and YNNKEL (reference sequence). The CDR3 is 16 residues long. CDR3 sequence: CASTKAPGLGRYEQFF. The CDR3 coding sequence is TGTGCCAGCACCAAGGCTCCGGGACTAGGGAGGTATGAGCAGTTCTTC.

A few counts support this clonotype. The chain carries TRBV19 and TRBJ1-1, with 7 positions matching TRBD1. V trimming: 5 bases; J trimming: 9 bases; junction bases outside the gene matches: 6. CDR3 length: 12 amino acids. Germline V gene sequence: CDR1 LNHDA, CDR2 SQIVND (reference sequence). The CDR3 DNA follows: TGTGCCAGTAGTGTCCCAGGGGGGAAAGCTTTCTTT. Residues: CASSVPGGKAFF.

This clonotype was recorded many times. The rearrangement uses TRBV28 and TRBJ2-4; 10 nucleotides agree with TRBD1. Losses at the gene ends were 4 bases for V and 8 bases for J; bases not matched to a gene: 11. The CDR3 runs to 16 residues. Germline V gene lookup returns CDR1 MDHEN and CDR2 SYDVKM. CDR3 sequence reads: CASSSRDRGFSDIQYF. DNA for the CDR3: TGTGCCAGCAGTTCCCGGGACAGGGGATTCTCGGACATTCAGTACTTC. Together with reference TRBV28 and TRBJ2-4, the CDR3 gives the full variable domain: DVKVTQSSRYLVKRTGEKVFLECVQDMDHENMFWYRQDPGLGLRLIYFSYDVKMKEKGDIPEGYSVSREKKERFSLILESASTNQTSMYLCASSSRDRGFSDIQYFGAGTRLSVL.

The chain has TRBV5-1 and TRBJ2-1; no reliable D call. V lost 1 base to trimming and J lost 7 bases, with 9 bases between them. Germline V gene data show CDR1 as SGHRS and CDR2 as YFSETQ. The CDR3 spans 13 residues. CDR3 sequence reads: CASSLPVVNEQFF. The CDR3 region has the DNA TGCGCCAGCAGCTTGCCGGTCGTGAATGAGCAGTTCTTC.